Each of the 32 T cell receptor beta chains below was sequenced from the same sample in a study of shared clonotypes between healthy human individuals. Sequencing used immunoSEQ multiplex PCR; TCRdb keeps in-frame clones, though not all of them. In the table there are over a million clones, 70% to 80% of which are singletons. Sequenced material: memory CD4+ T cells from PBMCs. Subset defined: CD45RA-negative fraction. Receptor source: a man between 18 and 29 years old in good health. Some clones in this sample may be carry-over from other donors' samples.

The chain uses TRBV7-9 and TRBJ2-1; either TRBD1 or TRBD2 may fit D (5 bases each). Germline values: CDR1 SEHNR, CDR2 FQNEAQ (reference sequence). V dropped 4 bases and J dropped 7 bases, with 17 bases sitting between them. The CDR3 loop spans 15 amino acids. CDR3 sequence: CASSSFRDRDNEQFF. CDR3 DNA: TGTGCCAGCAGCTCCTTCCGGGACCGAGATAATGAGCAGTTCTTC.

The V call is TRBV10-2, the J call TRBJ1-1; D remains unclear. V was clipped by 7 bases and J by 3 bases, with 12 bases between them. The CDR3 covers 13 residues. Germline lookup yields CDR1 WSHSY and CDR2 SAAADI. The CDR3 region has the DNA TGCGCCAGCACCCCCTTGGCAGACACTGAAGCTTTCTTT. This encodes CASTPLADTEAFF.

The CDR3: CASSLVTGTNIQYF. In DNA, the CDR3 is TGCGCCAGCAGCTTGGTTACAGGGACAAACATTCAGTACTTC. The gene calls are TRBV5-1 and TRBJ2-4, with a tentative D call TRBD1 (6 bases). V lost 0 bases and J lost 6, with 10 bases in between. Germline V gene data show CDR1 as SGHRS and CDR2 as YFSETQ. There are 14 residues in the CDR3.

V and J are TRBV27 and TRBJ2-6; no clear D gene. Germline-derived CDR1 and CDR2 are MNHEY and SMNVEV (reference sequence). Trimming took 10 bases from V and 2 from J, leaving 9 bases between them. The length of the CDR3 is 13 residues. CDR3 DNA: TGTGCCACCAGGATCACTGGGGCCAACGTCCTGACTTTC. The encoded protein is CATRITGANVLTF.

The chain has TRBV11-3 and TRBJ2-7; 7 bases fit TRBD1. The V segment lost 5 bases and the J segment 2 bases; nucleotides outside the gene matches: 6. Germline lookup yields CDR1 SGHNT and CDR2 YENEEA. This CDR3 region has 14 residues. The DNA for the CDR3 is TGTGCCAGCAGCCCCTGGGACAGACCCTACGAGCAGTACTTC. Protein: CASSPWDRPYEQYF.

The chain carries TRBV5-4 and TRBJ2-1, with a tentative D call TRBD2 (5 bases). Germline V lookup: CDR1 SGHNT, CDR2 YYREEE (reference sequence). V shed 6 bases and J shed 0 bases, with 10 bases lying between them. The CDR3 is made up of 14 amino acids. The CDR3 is CASTRVGSYNEQFF. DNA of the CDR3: TGTGCCAGCACGAGGGTAGGCTCCTACAATGAGCAGTTCTTC. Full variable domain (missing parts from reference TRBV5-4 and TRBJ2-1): ETGVTQSPTHLIKTRGQQVTLRCSSQSGHNTVSWYQQALGQGPQFIFQYYREEENGRGNFPPRFSGLQFPNYSSELNVNALELDDSALYLCASTRVGSYNEQFFGPGTRLTVL.

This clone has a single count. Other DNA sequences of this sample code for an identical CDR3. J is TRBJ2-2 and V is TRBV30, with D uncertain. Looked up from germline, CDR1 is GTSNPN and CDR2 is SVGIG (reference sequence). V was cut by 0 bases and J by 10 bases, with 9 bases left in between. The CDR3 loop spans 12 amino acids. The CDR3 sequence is CAWSVPVTELFF. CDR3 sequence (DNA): TGTGCCTGGAGTGTACCTGTAACGGAGCTGTTTTTT.

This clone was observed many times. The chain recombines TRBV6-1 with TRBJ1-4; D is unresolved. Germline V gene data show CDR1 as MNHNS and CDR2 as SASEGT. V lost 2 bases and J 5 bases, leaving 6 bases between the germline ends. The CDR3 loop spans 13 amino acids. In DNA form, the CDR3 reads TGTGCCAGCAGTGAAACCCCGAATGAAAAACTGTTTTTT. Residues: CASSETPNEKLFF.

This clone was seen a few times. CDR3 in DNA: TGCAGCGATACAAGGGGGGACTATGGCTACACCTTC. It is translated as CSDTRGDYGYTF. The chain combines TRBV29-1 with TRBJ1-2; D is possibly TRBD1 (6 bases). Germline CDR1 and CDR2: SQVTM and ANQGSEA. The length of the CDR3 is 12 residues. V lost 7 bases and J 3 bases, leaving 12 bases between the germline ends.

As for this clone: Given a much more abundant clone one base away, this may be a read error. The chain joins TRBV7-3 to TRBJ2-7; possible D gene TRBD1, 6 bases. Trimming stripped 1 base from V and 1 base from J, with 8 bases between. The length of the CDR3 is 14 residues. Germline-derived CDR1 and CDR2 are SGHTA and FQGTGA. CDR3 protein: CASSLIGQSYEQYF. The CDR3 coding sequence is TGTGCCAGCAGCTTAATCGGACAGTCCTACGAGCAGTACTTC.

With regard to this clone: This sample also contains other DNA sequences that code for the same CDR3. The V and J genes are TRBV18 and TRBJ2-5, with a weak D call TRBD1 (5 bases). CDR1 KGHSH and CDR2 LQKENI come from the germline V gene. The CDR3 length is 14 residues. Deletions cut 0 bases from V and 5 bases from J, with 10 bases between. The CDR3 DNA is TGTGCCAGCTCACCACCCTCCAGGGTGGAGACCCAGTACTTC. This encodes CASSPPSRVETQYF.

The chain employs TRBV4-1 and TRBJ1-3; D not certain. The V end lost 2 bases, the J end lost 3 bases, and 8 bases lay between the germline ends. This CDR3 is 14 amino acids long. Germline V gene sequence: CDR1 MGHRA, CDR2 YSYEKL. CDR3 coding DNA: TGCGCCAGCAGCCAACGGGAGGGTGGAAACACCATATATTTT. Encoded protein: CASSQREGGNTIYF.

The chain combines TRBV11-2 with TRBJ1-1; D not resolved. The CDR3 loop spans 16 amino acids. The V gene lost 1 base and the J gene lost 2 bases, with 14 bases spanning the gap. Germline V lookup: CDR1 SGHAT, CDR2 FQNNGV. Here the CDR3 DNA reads TGTGCCAGCAGCTTAGGGCTGGCGAGGCTTAACACTGAAGCTTTCTTT. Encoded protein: CASSLGLARLNTEAFF. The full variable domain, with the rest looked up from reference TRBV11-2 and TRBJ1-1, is EAGVAQSPRYKIIEKRQSVAFWCNPISGHATLYWYQQILGQGPKLLIQFQNNGVVDDSQLPKDRFSAERLKGVDSTLKIQPAKLEDSAVYLCASSLGLARLNTEAFFGQGTRLTVV.

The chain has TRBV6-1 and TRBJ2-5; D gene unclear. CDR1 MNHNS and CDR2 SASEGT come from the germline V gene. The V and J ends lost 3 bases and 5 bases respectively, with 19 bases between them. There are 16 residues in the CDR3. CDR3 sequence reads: CASSEPLLGRRETQYF. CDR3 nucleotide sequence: TGTGCCAGCAGTGAGCCCCTCCTAGGGCGTCGGGAGACCCAGTACTTC.

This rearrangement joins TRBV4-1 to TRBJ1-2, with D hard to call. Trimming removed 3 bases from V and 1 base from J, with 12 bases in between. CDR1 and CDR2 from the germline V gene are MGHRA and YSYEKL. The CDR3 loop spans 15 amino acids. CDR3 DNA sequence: TGCGCCAGCAGCCACCCTTCATCTTTTAACTATGGCTACACCTTC. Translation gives CASSHPSSFNYGYTF.

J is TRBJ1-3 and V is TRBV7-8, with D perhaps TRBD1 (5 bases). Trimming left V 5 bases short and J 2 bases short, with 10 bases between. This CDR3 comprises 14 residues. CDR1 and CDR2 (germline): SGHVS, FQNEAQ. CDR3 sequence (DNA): TGTGCCAGCAGCCAGACAGTTCCTGGAAACACCATATATTTT. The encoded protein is CASSQTVPGNTIYF.

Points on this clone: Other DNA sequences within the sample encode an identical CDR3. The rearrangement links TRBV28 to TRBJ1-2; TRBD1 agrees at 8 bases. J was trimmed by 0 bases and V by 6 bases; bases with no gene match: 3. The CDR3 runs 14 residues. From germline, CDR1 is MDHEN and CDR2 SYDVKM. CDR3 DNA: TGTGCCAGCAGGTCAGGGGGCTCTAACTATGGCTACACCTTC. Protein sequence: CASRSGGSNYGYTF.

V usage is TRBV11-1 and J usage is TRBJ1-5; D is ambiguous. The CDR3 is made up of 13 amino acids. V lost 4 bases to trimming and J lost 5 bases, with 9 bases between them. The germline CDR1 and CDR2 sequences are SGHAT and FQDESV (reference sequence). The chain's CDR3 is CASSSQEDQPQHF. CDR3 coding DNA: TGTGCCAGCAGCTCCCAGGAGGATCAGCCCCAGCATTTT. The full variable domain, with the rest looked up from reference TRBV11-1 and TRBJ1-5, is EAEVAQSPRYKITEKSQAVAFWCDPISGHATLYWYRQILGQGPELLVQFQDESVVDDSQLPKDRFSAERLKGVDSTLKIQPAELGDSAMYLCASSSQEDQPQHFGDGTRLSIL.

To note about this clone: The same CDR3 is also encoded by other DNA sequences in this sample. CDR3 amino acids: CASSPRLAGVYNEQFF. CDR3 DNA sequence: TGTGCCAGCAGCCCCAGACTAGCGGGGGTATACAATGAGCAGTTCTTC. The J gene is TRBJ2-1, the V gene TRBV11-2, with TRBD2 matching over 12 bases. The germline V gene has CDR1 SGHAT and CDR2 FQNNGV. V shed 5 bases, J shed 4 bases, and the junction held 6 bases outside the gene matches. There are 16 residues in the CDR3.

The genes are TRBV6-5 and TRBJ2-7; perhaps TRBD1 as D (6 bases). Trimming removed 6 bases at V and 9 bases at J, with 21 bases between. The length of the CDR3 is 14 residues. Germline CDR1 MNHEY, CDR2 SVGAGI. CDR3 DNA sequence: TGTGCCAGCAGCCTAGACAGGAGCTACCCCGGGCAGTACTTC. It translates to CASSLDRSYPGQYF.

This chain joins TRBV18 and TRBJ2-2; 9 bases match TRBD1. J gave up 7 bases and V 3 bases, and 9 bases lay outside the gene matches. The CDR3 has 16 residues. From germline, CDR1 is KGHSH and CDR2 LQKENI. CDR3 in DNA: TGTGCCAGCTCACCCCCAACAGGGGGCGTCGGCGGGGAGCTGTTTTTT. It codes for CASSPPTGGVGGELFF.

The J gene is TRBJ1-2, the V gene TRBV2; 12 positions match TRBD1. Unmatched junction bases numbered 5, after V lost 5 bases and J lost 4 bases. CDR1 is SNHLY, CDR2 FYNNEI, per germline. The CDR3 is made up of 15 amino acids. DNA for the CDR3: TGTGCCAGCAGTATCCGGGACAGGGGGCCCTATGGCTACACCTTC. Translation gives CASSIRDRGPYGYTF.

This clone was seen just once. CDR3 in amino acids: CASSLELRVEQFF. CDR3 nucleotides: TGTGCCAGCAGCTTAGAGTTGCGAGTTGAGCAGTTCTTC. The chain is built from TRBV7-2 and TRBJ2-1; no reliable D call. CDR1 and CDR2 (germline): SGHTA, FQGNSA. V lost 1 base, J lost 9 bases, and 10 bases lay in between. The CDR3 spans 13 residues.

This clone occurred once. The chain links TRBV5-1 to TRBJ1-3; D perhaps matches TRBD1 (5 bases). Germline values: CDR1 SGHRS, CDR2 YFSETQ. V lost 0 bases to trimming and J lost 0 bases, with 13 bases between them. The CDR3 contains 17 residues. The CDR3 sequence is CASSLAGTGRSGNTIYF. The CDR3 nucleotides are TGCGCCAGCAGCTTGGCCGGTACAGGACGCTCTGGAAACACCATATATTTT.

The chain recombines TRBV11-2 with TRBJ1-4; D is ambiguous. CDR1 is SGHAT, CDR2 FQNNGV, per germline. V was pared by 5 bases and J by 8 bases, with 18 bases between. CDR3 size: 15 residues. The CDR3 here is CASSPGADVREKLFF. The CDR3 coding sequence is TGTGCCAGCAGCCCCGGTGCGGACGTCAGGGAAAAACTGTTTTTT.

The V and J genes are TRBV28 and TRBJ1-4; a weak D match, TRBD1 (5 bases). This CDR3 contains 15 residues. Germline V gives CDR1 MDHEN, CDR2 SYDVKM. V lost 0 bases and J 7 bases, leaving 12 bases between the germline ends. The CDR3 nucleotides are TGTGCCAGCAGTTTATGGGGCAGGGTGTTTGAAAAACTGTTTTTT. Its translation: CASSLWGRVFEKLFF.

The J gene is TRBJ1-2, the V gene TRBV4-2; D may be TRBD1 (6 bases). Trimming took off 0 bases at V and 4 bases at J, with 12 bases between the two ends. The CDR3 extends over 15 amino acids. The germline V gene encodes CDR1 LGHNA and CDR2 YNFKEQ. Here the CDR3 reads CASSQDSQGFYGYTF. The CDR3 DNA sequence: TGTGCCAGCAGCCAAGATTCTCAGGGGTTCTATGGCTACACCTTC.

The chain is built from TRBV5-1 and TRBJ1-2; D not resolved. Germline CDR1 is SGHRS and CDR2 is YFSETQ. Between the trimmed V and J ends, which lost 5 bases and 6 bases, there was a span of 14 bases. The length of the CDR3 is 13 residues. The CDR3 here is CASSIGSGDGYTF. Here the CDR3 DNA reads TGCGCCAGCAGTATTGGGAGTGGTGATGGCTACACCTTC. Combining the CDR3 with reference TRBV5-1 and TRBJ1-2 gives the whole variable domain KAGVTQTPRYLIKTRGQQVTLSCSPISGHRSVSWYQQTPGQGLQFLFEYFSETQRNKGNFPGRFSGRQFSNSRSEMNVSTLELGDSALYLCASSIGSGDGYTFGSGTRLTVV.

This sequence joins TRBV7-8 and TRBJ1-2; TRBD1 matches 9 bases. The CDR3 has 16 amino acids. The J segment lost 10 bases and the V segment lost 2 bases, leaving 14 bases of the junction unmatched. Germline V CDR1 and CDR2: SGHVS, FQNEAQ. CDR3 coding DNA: TGTGCCAGCAGCTTATTTCGGACAGGGGCCTTGTTGGTCTACACCTTC. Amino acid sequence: CASSLFRTGALLVYTF.

CDR3 in amino acids: CASSQPRAGTSGNTIYF. The CDR3 coding sequence is TGCGCCAGCAGCCAGCCTCGGGCAGGGACCTCTGGAAACACCATATATTTT. The V gene is TRBV4-1, the J gene TRBJ1-3, with D perhaps matching TRBD1 (5 bases). CDR1 is MGHRA and CDR2 is YSYEKL in the germline V gene. The CDR3 has 17 residues. V lost 3 bases and J lost 0, with 15 bases in between.

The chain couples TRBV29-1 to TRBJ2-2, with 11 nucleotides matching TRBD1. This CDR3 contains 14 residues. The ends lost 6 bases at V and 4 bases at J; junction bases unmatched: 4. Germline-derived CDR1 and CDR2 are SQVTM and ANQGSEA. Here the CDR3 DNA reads TGCAGCGTGGGAGGGACAGGGGGCACCGGGGAGCTGTTTTTT. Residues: CSVGGTGGTGELFF.

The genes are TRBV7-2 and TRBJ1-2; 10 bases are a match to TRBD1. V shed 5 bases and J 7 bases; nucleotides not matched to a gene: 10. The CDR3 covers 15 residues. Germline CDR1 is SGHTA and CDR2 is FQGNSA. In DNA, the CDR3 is TGTGCCAGCAGCCCCGCGACAGGGGGCTTTAGTGGCTACACCTTC. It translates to CASSPATGGFSGYTF.